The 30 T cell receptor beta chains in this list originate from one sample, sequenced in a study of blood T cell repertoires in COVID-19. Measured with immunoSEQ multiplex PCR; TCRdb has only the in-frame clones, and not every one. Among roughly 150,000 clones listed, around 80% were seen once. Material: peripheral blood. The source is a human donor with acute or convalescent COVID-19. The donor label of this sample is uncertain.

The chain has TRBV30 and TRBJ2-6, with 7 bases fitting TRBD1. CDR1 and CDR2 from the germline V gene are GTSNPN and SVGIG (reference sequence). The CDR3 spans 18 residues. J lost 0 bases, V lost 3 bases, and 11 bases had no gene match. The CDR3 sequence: CAWRNRRDSYSGANVLTF. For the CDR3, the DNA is TGTGCCTGGAGGAACCGCCGGGACAGCTACTCTGGGGCCAACGTCCTGACTTTC.

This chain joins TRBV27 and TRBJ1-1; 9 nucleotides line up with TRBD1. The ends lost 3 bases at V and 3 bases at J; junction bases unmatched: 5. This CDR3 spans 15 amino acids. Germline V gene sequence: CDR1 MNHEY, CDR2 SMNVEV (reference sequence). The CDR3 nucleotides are TGTGCCAGCAGTTTCTCTCGGACAGGGGACACTGAAGCTTTCTTT. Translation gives CASSFSRTGDTEAFF.

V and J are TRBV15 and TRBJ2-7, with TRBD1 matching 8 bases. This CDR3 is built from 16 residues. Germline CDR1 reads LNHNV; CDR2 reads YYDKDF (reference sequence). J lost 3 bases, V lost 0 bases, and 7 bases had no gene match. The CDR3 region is CATSRDERTGYYEQYF. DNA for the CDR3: TGTGCCACCAGCAGAGACGAGAGGACAGGGTACTACGAGCAGTACTTC.

The CDR3 is CSASTGSRYEQYF. Written as DNA, the CDR3 is TGCAGTGCTAGTACAGGGAGTCGCTACGAGCAGTACTTC. This sequence joins TRBV20-1 and TRBJ2-7, with D possibly being TRBD1 (6 bases). Germline CDR1 is DFQATT and CDR2 is SNEGSKA (reference sequence). The CDR3 length is 13 residues. Trimming cost V 3 bases and J 3 bases, with 12 bases left between them.

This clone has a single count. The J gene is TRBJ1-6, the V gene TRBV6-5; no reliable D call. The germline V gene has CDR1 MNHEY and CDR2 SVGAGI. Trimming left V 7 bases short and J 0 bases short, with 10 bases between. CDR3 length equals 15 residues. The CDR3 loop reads CASTTDSSYNSPLHF. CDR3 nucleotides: TGTGCCAGCACCACAGATAGCTCCTATAATTCACCCCTCCACTTT.

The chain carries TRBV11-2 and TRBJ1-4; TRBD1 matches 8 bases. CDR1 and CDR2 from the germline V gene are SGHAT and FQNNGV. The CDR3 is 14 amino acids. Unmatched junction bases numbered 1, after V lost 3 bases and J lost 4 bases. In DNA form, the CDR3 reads TGTGCCAGCAGCTTGACAGGGGTTAATGAAAAACTGTTTTTT. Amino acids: CASSLTGVNEKLFF.

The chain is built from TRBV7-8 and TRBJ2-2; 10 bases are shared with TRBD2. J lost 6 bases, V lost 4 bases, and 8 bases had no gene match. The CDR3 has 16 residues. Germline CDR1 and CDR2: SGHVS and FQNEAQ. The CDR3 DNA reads TGTGCCAGCAGCTCCAAGCGGGGGGGCCTGTCCGGGGAGCTGTTTTTT. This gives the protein CASSSKRGGLSGELFF. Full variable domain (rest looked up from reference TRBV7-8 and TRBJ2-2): GAGVSQSPRYKVAKRGQDVALRCDPISGHVSLFWYQQALGQGPEFLTYFQNEAQLDKSGLPSDRFFAERPEGSVSTLKIQRTQQEDSAVYLCASSSKRGGLSGELFFGEGSRLTVL.

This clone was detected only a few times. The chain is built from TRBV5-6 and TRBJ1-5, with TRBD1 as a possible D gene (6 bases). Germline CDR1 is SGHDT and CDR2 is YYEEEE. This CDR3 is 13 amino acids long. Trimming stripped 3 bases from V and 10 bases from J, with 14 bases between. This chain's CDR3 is CASSSTGFPPQHF. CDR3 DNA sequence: TGTGCCAGCAGCTCCACAGGGTTCCCCCCCCAGCATTTT.

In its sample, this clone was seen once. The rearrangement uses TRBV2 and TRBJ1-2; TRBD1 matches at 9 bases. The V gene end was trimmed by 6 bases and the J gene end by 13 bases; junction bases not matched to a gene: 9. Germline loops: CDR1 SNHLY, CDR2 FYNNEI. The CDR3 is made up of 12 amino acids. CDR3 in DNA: TGTGCCAGCAGGGTTTGGGACAGGGCAACCACCTTC. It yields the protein CASRVWDRATTF.

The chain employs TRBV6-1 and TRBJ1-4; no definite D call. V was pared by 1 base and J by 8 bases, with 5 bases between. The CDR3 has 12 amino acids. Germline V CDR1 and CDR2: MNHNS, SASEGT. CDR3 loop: CASSEVGEKLFF. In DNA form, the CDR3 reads TGTGCCAGCAGTGAAGTGGGCGAAAAACTGTTTTTT.

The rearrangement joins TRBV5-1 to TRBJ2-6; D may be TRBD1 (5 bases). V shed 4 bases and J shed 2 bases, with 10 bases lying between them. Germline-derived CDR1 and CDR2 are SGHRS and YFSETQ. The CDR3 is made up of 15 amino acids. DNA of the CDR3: TGCGCCAGCAGCATACAGGTTACTGGGGCCAACGTCCTGACTTTC. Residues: CASSIQVTGANVLTF.

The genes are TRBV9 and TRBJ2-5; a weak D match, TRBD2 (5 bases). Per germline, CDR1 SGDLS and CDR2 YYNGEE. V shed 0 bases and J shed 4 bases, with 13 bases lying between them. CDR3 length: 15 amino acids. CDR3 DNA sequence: TGTGCCAGCAGCGTAGCGGGATGGGGTGGAGAGACCCAGTACTTC. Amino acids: CASSVAGWGGETQYF.

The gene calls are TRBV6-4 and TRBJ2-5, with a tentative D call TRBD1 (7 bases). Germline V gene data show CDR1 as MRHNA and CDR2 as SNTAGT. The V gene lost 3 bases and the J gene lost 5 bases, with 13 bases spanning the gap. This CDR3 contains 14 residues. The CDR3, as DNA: TGTGCCAGCAGTGAGCAGGGGGGTTCGGAGACCCAGTACTTC. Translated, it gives CASSEQGGSETQYF.

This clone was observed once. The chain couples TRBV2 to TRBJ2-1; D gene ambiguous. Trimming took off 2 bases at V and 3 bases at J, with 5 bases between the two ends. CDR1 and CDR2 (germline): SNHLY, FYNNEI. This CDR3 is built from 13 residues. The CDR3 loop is CASSERSYNEQFF. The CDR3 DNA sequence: TGTGCCAGCAGTGAAAGGAGCTACAATGAGCAGTTCTTC.

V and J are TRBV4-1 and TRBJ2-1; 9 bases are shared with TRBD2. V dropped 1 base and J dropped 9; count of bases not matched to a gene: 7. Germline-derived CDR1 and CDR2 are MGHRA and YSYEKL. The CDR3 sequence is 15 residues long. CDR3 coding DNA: TGCGCCAGCAGCCAAGGTCCGGCGGGGGGGGTTGAGCAGTTCTTC. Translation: CASSQGPAGGVEQFF.

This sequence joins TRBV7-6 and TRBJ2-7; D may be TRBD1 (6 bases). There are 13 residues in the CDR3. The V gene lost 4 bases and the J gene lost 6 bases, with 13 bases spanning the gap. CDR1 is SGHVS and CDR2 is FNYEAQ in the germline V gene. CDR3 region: CASSSTGIGEQYF. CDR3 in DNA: TGTGCCAGCAGCTCGACAGGAATAGGCGAGCAGTACTTC.

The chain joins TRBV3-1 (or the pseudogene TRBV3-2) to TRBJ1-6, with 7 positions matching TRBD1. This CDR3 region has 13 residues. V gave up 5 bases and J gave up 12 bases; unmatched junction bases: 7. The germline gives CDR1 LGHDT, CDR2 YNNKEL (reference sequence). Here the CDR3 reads CASSDDRVRPLHF. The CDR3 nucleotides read TGTGCCAGCAGCGACGACAGGGTTAGACCCCTCCACTTT.

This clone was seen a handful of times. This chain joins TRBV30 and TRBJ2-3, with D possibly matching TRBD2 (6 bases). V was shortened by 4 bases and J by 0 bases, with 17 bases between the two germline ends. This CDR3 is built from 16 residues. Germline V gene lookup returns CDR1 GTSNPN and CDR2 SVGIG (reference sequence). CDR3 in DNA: TGTGCCTGGACGCGCGGGGTTTATACTAGCACAGATACGCAGTATTTT. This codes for CAWTRGVYTSTDTQYF.

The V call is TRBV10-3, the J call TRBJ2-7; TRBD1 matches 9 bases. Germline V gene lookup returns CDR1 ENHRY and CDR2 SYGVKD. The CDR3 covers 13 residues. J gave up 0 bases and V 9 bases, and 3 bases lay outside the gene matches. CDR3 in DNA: TGTGCCATACAGGGGGCGAGCTCCTACGAGCAGTACTTC. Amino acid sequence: CAIQGASSYEQYF.

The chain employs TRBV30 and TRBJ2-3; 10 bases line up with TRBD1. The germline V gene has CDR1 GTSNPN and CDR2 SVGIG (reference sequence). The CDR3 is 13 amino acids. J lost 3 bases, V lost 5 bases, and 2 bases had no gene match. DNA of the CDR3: TGTGCCTGGGACAGGGGGCGGACAGATACGCAGTATTTT. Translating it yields CAWDRGRTDTQYF. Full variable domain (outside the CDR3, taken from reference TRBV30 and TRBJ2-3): SQTIHQWPATLVQPVGSPLSLECTVEGTSNPNLYWYRQAAGRGLQLLFYSVGIGQISSEVPQNLSASRPQDRQFILSSKKLLLSDSGFYLCAWDRGRTDTQYFGPGTRLTVL.

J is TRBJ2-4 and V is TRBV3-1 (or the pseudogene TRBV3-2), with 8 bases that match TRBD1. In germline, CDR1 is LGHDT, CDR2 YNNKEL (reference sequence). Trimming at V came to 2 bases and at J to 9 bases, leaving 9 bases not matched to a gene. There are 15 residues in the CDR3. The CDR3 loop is CASSQSDREIVIQYF. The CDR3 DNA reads TGTGCCAGCAGCCAATCGGACAGGGAGATAGTCATTCAGTACTTC.

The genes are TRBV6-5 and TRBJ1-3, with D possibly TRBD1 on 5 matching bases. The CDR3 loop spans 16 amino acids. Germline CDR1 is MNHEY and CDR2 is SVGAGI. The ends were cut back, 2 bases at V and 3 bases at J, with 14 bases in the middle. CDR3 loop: CASSYPTQGSGNTIYF. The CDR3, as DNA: TGTGCCAGCAGTTACCCGACGCAGGGTAGTGGAAACACCATATATTTT.

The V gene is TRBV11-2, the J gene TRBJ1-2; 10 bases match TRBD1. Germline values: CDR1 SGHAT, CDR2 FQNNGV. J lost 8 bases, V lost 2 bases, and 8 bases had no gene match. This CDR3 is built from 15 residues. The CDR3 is CASSLTGTGDFGYTF. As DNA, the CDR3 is TGTGCCAGCAGCTTAACCGGGACAGGGGACTTCGGCTACACCTTC.

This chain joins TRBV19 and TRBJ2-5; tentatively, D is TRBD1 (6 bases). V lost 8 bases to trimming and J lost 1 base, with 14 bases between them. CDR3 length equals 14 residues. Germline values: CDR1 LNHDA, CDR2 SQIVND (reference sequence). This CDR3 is CASSFDRLQETQYF. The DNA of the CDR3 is TGTGCCAGTTCCTTCGACAGGCTCCAAGAGACCCAGTACTTC.

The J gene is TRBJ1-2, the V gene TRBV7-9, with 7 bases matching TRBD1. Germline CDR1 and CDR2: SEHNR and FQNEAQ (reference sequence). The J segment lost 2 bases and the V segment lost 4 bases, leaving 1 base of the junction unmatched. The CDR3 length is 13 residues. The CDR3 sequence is CASSSTGNYGYTF. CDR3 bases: TGTGCCAGCAGCTCGACAGGGAACTATGGCTACACCTTC.

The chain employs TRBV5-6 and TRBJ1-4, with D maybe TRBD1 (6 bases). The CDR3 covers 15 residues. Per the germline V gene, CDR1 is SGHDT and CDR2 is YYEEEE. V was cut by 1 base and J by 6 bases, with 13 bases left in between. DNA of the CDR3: TGTGCCAGCAGCTTGTTGGGGGCGAAGGATGAAAAACTGTTTTTT. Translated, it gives CASSLLGAKDEKLFF.

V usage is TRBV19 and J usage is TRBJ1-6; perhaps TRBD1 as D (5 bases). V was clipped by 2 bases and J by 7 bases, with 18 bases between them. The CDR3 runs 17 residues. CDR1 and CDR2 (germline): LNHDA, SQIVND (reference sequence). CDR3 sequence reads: CASSISYSGSRNSPLHF. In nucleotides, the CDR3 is TGTGCCAGTAGTATAAGTTACTCAGGGTCGAGAAATTCACCCCTCCACTTT.

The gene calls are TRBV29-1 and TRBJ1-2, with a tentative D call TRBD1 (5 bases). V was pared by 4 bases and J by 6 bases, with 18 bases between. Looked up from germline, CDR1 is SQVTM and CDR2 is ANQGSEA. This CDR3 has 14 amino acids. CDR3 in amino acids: CSVVFSGSGHGYTF. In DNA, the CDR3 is TGCAGCGTTGTTTTCTCAGGGTCGGGCCATGGCTACACCTTC.

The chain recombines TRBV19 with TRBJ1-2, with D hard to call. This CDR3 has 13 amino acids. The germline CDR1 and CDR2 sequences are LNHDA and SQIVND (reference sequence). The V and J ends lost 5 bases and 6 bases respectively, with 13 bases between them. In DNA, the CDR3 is TGTGCCAGTAGTCGGGTGCCCCCACATGGCTACACCTTC. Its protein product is CASSRVPPHGYTF.

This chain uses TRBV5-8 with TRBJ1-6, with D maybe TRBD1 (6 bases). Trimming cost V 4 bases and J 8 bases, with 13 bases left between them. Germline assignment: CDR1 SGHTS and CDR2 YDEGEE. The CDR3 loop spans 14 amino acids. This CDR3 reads CASSPGQSDSPLHF. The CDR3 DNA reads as TGTGCCAGCAGCCCCGGACAGTCGGATTCACCCCTCCACTTT.